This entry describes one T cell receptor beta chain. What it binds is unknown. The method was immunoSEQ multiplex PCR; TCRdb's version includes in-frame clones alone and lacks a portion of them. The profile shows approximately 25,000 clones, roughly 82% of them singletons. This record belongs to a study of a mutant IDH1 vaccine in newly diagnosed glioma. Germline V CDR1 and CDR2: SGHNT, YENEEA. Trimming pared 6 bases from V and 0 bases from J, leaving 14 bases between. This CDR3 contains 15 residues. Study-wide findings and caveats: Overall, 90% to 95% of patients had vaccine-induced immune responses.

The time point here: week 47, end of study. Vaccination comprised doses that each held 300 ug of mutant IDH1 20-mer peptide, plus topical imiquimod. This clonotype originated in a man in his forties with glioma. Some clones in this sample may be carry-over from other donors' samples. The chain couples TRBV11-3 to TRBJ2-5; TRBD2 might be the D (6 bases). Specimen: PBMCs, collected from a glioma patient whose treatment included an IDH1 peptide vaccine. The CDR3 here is CASSDRGTYQETQYF. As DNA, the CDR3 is TGTGCCAGCAGTGACCGGGGGACCTACCAAGAGACCCAGTACTTC.